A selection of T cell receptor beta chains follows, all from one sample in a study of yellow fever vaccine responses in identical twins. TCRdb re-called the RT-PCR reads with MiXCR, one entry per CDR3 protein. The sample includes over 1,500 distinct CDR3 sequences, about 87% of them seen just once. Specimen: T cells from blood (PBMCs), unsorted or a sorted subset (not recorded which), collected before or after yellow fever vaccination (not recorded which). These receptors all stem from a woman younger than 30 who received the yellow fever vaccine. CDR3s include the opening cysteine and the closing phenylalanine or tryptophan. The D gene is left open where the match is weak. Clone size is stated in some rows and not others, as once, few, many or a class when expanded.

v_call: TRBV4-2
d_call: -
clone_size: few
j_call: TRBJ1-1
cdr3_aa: CASSQVGVMNTEAFF
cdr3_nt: TGTGCCAGCAGCCAAGTTGGCGTTATGAACACTGAAGCTTTCTTT

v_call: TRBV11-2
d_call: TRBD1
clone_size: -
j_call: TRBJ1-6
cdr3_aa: CASSRTGSVDSPLHF
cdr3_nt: TGTGCCAGCAGCCGGACAGGGTCGGTCGATTCACCCCTCCACTTT

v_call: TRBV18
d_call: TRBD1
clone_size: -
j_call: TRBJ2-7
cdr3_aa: CASSLGTVSHRAYEQYF
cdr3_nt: TGTGCCAGCTCCCTAGGGACAGTCTCCCACAGGGCTTACGAGCAGTACTTC

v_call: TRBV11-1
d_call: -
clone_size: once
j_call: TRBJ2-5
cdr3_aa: CASSTGSVQETQYF
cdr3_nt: TGTGCCAGCAGCACAGGGAGCGTACAAGAGACCCAGTACTTC

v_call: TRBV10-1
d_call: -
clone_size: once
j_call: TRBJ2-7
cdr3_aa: CASSEGTVYEQYF
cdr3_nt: TGCGCCAGCAGTGAAGGGACGGTTTACGAGCAGTACTTC

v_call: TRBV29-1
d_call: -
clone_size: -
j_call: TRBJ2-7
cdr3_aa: CSVEDSAYEQYF
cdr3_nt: TGCAGCGTTGAGGACAGCGCCTACGAGCAGTACTTC

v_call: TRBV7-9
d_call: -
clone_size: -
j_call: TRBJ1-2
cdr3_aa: CASSLSGDYGYTF
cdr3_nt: TGTGCCAGCAGCTTATCAGGGGACTATGGCTACACCTTC

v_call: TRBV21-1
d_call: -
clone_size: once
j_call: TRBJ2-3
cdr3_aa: CASSNNRASLLAQYF
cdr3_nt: TGTGCCAGCAGCAATAACAGGGCTAGTTTATTGGCGCAGTATTTT

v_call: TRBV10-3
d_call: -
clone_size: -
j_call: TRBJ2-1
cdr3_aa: CAIRHSGGDNEQFF
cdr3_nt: TGTGCCATCAGACATAGCGGAGGGGACAATGAGCAGTTCTTC

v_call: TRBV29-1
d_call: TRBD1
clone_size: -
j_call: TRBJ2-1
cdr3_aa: CSVGLRDRVNEQFF
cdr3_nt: TGCAGCGTGGGACTCCGGGACAGGGTCAATGAGCAGTTCTTC

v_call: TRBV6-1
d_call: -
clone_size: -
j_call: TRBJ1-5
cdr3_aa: CASSERASRQPQHF
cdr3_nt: TGTGCCAGCAGTGAGAGGGCGAGTCGGCAGCCCCAGCATTTT

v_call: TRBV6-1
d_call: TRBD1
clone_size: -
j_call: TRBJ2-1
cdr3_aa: CASSRTGLSYNEQFF
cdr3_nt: TGTGCCAGCAGCAGGACAGGGCTCTCCTACAATGAGCAGTTCTTC

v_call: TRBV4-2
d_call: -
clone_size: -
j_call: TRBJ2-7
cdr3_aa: CASSQEKSYEQYF
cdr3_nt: TGTGCCAGCAGCCAAGAGAAGTCCTACGAGCAGTACTTC

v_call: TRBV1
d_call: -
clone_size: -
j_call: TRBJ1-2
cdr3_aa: CTSSHPTGRGNYGYTF
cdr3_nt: TGCACCAGCAGCCACCCGACAGGGAGGGGTAACTATGGCTACACCTTC

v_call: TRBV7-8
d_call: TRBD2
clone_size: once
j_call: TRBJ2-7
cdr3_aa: CASSLTLAGANEQYF
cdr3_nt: TGTGCCAGCAGCTTAACCCTAGCGGGAGCAAACGAGCAGTACTTC

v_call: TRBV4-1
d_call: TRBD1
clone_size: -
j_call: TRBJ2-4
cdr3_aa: CASSQGQAKNIQYF
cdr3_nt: TGCGCCAGCAGCCAGGGACAGGCTAAAAACATTCAGTACTTC

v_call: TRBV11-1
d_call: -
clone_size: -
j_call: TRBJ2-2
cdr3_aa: CASSPIASGELFF
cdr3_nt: TGTGCCAGCAGCCCCATCGCATCCGGGGAGCTGTTTTTT

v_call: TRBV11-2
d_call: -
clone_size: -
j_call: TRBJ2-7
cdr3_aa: CASSSDGTNLRKQYF
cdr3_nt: TGTGCCAGCAGCTCTGACGGGACCAACCTACGAAAGCAGTACTTC